This T cell receptor beta chain is from a study of shared clonotypes between healthy human individuals. The CDR3 covers 11 residues. Trimming cost V 2 bases and J 3 bases, with 1 base left between them. From germline, CDR1 is LNHDA and CDR2 SQIVND (reference sequence). Clones were read by immunoSEQ multiplex PCR, and TCRdb kept only the in-frame ones, dropping some. In the table there are about 380,000 clones, around 96% of which are singletons. A remark on this clone: What it binds is not known.

Whole-study findings and limits: Some naive CD4 clonotypes, around 5%, turned up in common across a few donors. Estimated clonotype richness was generally higher in naive than memory subsets.

The sample was memory CD8+ T cells sorted from blood. Stated subset: CD45RO+ cells pooled with CCR7-negative TemRA cells. This sequence was found in a man aged 25 to 40 in good health. The gene calls are TRBV19 and TRBJ1-1; D remains ambiguous. The CDR3 DNA reads TGTGCCAGTAGTATATACACTGAAGCTTTCTTT. This sequence encodes CASSIYTEAFF.